In this sample, the clone carrying this T cell receptor (beta chain) turned up a few times. Germline CDR1 is MNHEY and CDR2 is SVGAGI. V gave up 4 bases and J gave up 2 bases; unmatched junction bases: 3. The CDR3 length is 15 residues. The sample belongs to a study of T-cell memory formation after mild COVID-19. One entry per CDR3 protein results from TCRdb running MiXCR on the 5' RACE reads. The sample consists of hundreds of thousands of distinct CDR3 sequences, around a sixth of them appearing once. This TCR came from an adult woman who had mild COVID-19 (a few samples of this study predate the infection). Cell type and time point are not known. The chain has TRBV6-5 and TRBJ1-5, with 9 nucleotides matching TRBD1. Sequences were obtained from PBMCs or a T cell subset sorted from them (not recorded which). CDR3 sequence reads: CASSSRDRGNQPQHF. CDR3 coding DNA: TGTGCCAGCAGTTCCCGGGACAGGGGCAATCAGCCCCAGCATTTT.